This T cell receptor beta chain was obtained from a study of human T cells and chemical hapten exposure. The overall study: Per-sample TCR yield variability stemmed mainly from small pooled library volume differences.

Whole-study findings and limits: With DPC sensitization, TCRs exceeding 1 in 1000 frequency showed no change.

What the library attached to individual cDNA molecules were unique molecular identifiers. Source study methods: Samples ranged from about 20,000 to 750,000 TCRs, with a median of about 96,000. TCRdb redid the calling of the RACE reads with MiXCR, one entry per CDR3 protein. The V and J calls shown here were made by TCRdb, not taken from the authors' results. The sample carries approximately 59,000 distinct CDR3 sequences, about 6% recorded once. From germline, CDR1 is MDHEN and CDR2 SYDVKM. This CDR3 has 14 residues. V shed 3 bases and J shed 0 bases, with 9 bases lying between them. This clonotype was seen many times. The antigen is undetermined. Stated time point: healthy volunteer bleed at 6 weeks. RNA extraction used unfractionated whole blood as the source of total RNA.

The TCR was taken from a female donor in good health. Some clones in this sample may be carry-over from other donors' samples. This chain uses TRBV28 with TRBJ2-7; D call uncertain. Sequencing input: whole blood. The CDR3 region has the DNA TGTGCCAGCAGTTTGGCCCCCAGCTCCTACGAGCAGTACTTC. This gives the protein CASSLAPSSYEQYF. Based on the CDR3 plus reference TRBV28 and TRBJ2-7, the full variable domain is DVKVTQSSRYLVKRTGEKVFLECVQDMDHENMFWYRQDPGLGLRLIYFSYDVKMKEKGDIPEGYSVSREKKERFSLILESASTNQTSMYLCASSLAPSSYEQYFGPGTRLTVT.